The 30 T cell receptor beta chains presented below share a single source sample, sequenced in a study of T cells after yellow fever vaccination. TCRdb processed the 5' RACE reads anew with MiXCR; each CDR3 protein has one entry. The sample lists hundreds of thousands of distinct CDR3 sequences, 20% to 25% seen once, with about 16% in the top ten. The input for sequencing was PBMCs, taken less than 25 days after the first yellow fever vaccination. These TCRs come from a young man who received the YFV17D yellow fever vaccine.

V usage is TRBV6-1 and J usage is TRBJ2-4; 8 bases are a match to TRBD2. The CDR3 covers 15 residues. CDR1 and CDR2 (germline): MNHNS, SASEGT. Trimming cost V 5 bases and J 10 bases; bases outside gene matches: 13. The CDR3 region has the DNA TGTGCCAGCAGTCCTCGGGACGGGGGGGACGGGATTCAGTACTTC. Protein sequence: CASSPRDGGDGIQYF.

The rearrangement links TRBV20-1 to TRBJ2-1, with a possible D match to TRBD2 (5 bases). This CDR3 has 14 amino acids. Germline CDR1 reads DFQATT; CDR2 reads SNEGSKA (reference sequence). With 4 bases removed from V and 4 bases from J, the gap between germline ends came to 14 bases. In DNA, the CDR3 is TGCAGTGCTAAGCGGACTGGTGGGTACAATGAGCAGTTCTTC. Protein product: CSAKRTGGYNEQFF.

The V gene is TRBV20-1, the J gene TRBJ2-7; 8 nucleotides agree with TRBD1. The CDR3 length is 13 residues. V was clipped by 1 base and J by 5 bases; unmatched bases: 4. Per the germline V gene, CDR1 is DFQATT and CDR2 is SNEGSKA (reference sequence). CDR3 nucleotides: TGCAGTGCTAGAGCTGGACAGGGTGACGAGCAGTACTTC. Its translation is CSARAGQGDEQYF.

This sequence joins TRBV5-4 and TRBJ2-7; 11 bases line up with TRBD1. V lost 4 bases to trimming and J lost 11 bases; unmatched junction nucleotides: 8. CDR1 and CDR2 (germline): SGHNT, YYREEE (reference sequence). The CDR3 sequence is 13 residues long. CDR3 coding DNA: TGTGCCAGCAGCCTTAGGACAGGGGGCGGAGAGTACGTC. Its protein product is CASSLRTGGGEYV.

The rearrangement uses TRBV27 and TRBJ2-5, with TRBD2 identical over 12 bases. CDR3 length equals 19 residues. Germline V lookup: CDR1 MNHEY, CDR2 SMNVEV (reference sequence). The V and J ends lost 6 bases and 6 bases, in that order; junction bases with no gene match: 20. The CDR3 coding sequence is TGTGCCAGCAGCTATTCTAGCGGGGGGGCCTCCACGGCCCGTCAGACCCAGTACTTC. It codes for CASSYSSGGASTARQTQYF.

This clonotype was detected a few times. The J gene is TRBJ1-2, the V gene TRBV5-1; TRBD1 is a possible D gene (5 bases). This CDR3 has 15 amino acids. Trimming took 1 base from V and 1 from J, leaving 11 bases between them. CDR1 and CDR2 (germline): SGHRS, YFSETQ. The CDR3 bases are TGCGCCAGCAGCTTGATGGCAGGGAATAACTATGGCTACACCTTC. This translates into CASSLMAGNNYGYTF.

The rearrangement joins TRBV7-3 to TRBJ2-7; D perhaps matches TRBD1 (6 bases). The CDR3 runs 13 residues. The V and J ends lost 5 bases and 6 bases respectively, with 14 bases between them. Per the germline V gene, CDR1 is SGHTA and CDR2 is FQGTGA. The CDR3 is CASSPKQGSEQYF. As DNA, the CDR3 is TGTGCCAGCAGCCCAAAACAGGGCAGCGAGCAGTACTTC.

V gene TRBV12-3 or TRBV12-4 combines with J gene TRBJ1-5; D is ambiguous. The CDR3 contains 15 residues. V was pared by 7 bases and J by 2 bases, with 15 bases between. CDR3 region: CASTADHGGNQPQHF. In nucleotides, the CDR3 is TGTGCCAGCACCGCTGACCATGGGGGCAATCAGCCCCAGCATTTT.

The gene calls are TRBV7-3 and TRBJ2-2; 14 bases line up with TRBD2. V lost 1 base and J lost 9; bases outside the gene matches: 10. CDR1 is SGHTA, CDR2 FQGTGA, per germline. The CDR3 extends over 18 amino acids. CDR3 sequence reads: CASSLRGWTSGGPRELFF. The CDR3 region has the DNA TGTGCCAGCAGCTTAAGAGGATGGACTAGCGGGGGGCCGCGGGAGCTGTTTTTT.

The chain uses TRBV6-5 and TRBJ2-5, with D hard to call. V shed 5 bases and J shed 4 bases, with 8 bases lying between them. The CDR3 contains 12 residues. From germline, CDR1 is MNHEY and CDR2 SVGAGI. CDR3 coding DNA: TGTGCCAGCAGTCAAATCGGAGAGACCCAGTACTTC. It yields the protein CASSQIGETQYF.

CDR3 nucleotide sequence: TGTGCCAGCAGTAAATCTGGGGTATGGGAAGCTTTCTTT. Translation: CASSKSGVWEAFF. V usage is TRBV12-3 or TRBV12-4 and J usage is TRBJ1-1; D not resolved. The CDR3 loop spans 13 amino acids. V shed 5 bases and J shed 8 bases, with 15 bases lying between them.

This clonotype showed up just a few times. The chain joins TRBV4-3 to TRBJ2-5; 11 positions match TRBD2. Germline V CDR1 and CDR2: LGHNA, YSLEER. CDR3 length: 14 residues. Losses at the gene ends were 6 bases for V and 5 bases for J; bases not matched to a gene: 5. The CDR3 loop is CASSSIAGGETQYF. DNA of the CDR3: TGCGCCAGCAGTTCCATAGCGGGGGGGGAGACCCAGTACTTC.

As to this clonotype: At one boundary the junction diverges from the germline segment, which might be a read error. This chain joins TRBV6-5 and TRBJ1-1; possibly TRBD1 for D (6 bases). CDR3 length: 16 amino acids. CDR1 is MNHEY and CDR2 is SVGAGI in the germline V gene. The CDR3 spells CASSYSSRFGGTEAFF. The CDR3, as DNA: TGTGCCAGCAGTTACTCGAGCCGCTTTGGGGGCACTGAAGCCTTCTTT.

This rearrangement joins TRBV12-3 or TRBV12-4 to TRBJ2-7; perhaps TRBD2 as D (6 bases). Deletions cut 3 bases from V and 3 bases from J, with 9 bases between. This CDR3 has 13 amino acids. The CDR3 is CASSFEGGYEQYV. The CDR3 coding sequence is TGTGCCAGCAGTTTTGAGGGAGGCTACGAGCAGTACGTC.

This clonotype was observed a few times. The CDR3 sequence is CSPLPATVPAGETQYF. CDR3 coding DNA: TGCAGTCCCCTTCCTGCAACAGTACCTGCGGGGGAGACCCAGTACTTC. The chain carries TRBV20-1 and TRBJ2-5; D perhaps matches TRBD2 (6 bases). The germline V gene encodes CDR1 DFQATT and CDR2 SNEGSKA (reference sequence). CDR3 length: 16 amino acids. V was shortened by 8 bases and J by 5 bases, with 27 bases between the two germline ends.

This clonotype occurred a few times. The chain uses TRBV5-1 and TRBJ2-3, with a possible D match to TRBD1 (6 bases). The CDR3 has 15 amino acids. V was trimmed by 0 bases and J by 4 bases, leaving 12 bases between them. Germline V CDR1 and CDR2: SGHRS, YFSETQ. The CDR3 region has the DNA TGCGCCAGCAGCTTGGGGGGGCGCTTCCCAGATACGCAGTATTTT. It is translated as CASSLGGRFPDTQYF.

Only a few counts were recorded for this clonotype. This sequence joins TRBV18 and TRBJ1-5; 10 bases map to TRBD1. With V trimmed by 4 bases and J by 0 bases, 3 bases remained unmatched. Germline V gives CDR1 KGHSH, CDR2 LQKENI. The CDR3 spans 16 residues. The CDR3 loop reads CASSLRDRGSNQPQHF. CDR3 DNA sequence: TGTGCCAGCTCACTCAGGGACAGGGGTAGCAATCAGCCCCAGCATTTT.

The genes are TRBV7-9 and TRBJ1-1; 9 bases align to TRBD1. V dropped 1 base and J dropped 3; count of bases not matched to a gene: 6. Germline CDR1 is SEHNR and CDR2 is FQNEAQ (reference sequence). The CDR3 is made up of 16 amino acids. The CDR3 bases are TGTGCCAGCAGCTTAGTCCGGGGACAGGGATACACTGAAGCTTTCTTT. This codes for CASSLVRGQGYTEAFF.

This sequence joins TRBV5-1 and TRBJ2-3; 9 bases match TRBD2. Trimming took 3 bases from V and 4 from J; bases not matched to a gene: 6. From germline, CDR1 is SGHRS and CDR2 YFSETQ. The CDR3 covers 15 residues. The CDR3 DNA reads TGCGCCAGCAGCTCTAGCGGGGAGGGCGCAGATACGCAGTATTTT. Translated: CASSSSGEGADTQYF.

A few counts support this clonotype. J is TRBJ1-1 and V is TRBV4-3; no clear D. This CDR3 is built from 15 residues. Germline V gene sequence: CDR1 LGHNA, CDR2 YSLEER. V was pared by 0 bases and J by 1 base, with 9 bases between. The CDR3 DNA is TGCGCCAGCAGCCAAGAAGGCAGGTCGAACACTGAAGCTTTCTTT. Encoded protein: CASSQEGRSNTEAFF.

A word on this clonotype: The junction differs from germline at one of its ends, possibly a read error. The V call is TRBV20-1, the J call TRBJ2-1, with 8 bases fitting TRBD2. The CDR3 contains 13 residues. Germline CDR1 reads DFQATT; CDR2 reads SNEGSKA (reference sequence). The CDR3 protein is CSARAGVYNEQFF. CDR3 DNA: TGCAGTGCCAGAGCGGGGGTATACAATGAGCAGTTCTTC.

The rearrangement joins TRBV5-1 to TRBJ1-1; D unresolved. This CDR3 contains 14 residues. V shed 0 bases and J shed 1 base, with 7 bases lying between them. The germline CDR1 and CDR2 sequences are SGHRS and YFSETQ. CDR3 in amino acids: CASSLGGPNTEAFF. The DNA of the CDR3 is TGCGCCAGCAGCTTGGGAGGGCCGAACACTGAAGCTTTCTTT.

Only a few counts were recorded for this clonotype. V gene TRBV27 combines with J gene TRBJ2-3; 14 bases match TRBD2. Germline CDR1 and CDR2: MNHEY and SMNVEV (reference sequence). The CDR3 runs 17 residues. With V trimmed by 4 bases and J by 7 bases, 10 bases remained unmatched. CDR3 DNA sequence: TGTGCCAGCAGTTCGACCGCTGGACTAGCGGGGGGCCATACGCAGTATTTT. Translation: CASSSTAGLAGGHTQYF.

The rearrangement uses TRBV20-1 and TRBJ1-1; the D gene is possibly TRBD1 (5 bases). The CDR3 loop spans 16 amino acids. Germline V gene data show CDR1 as DFQATT and CDR2 as SNEGSKA (reference sequence). V lost 3 bases, J lost 4 bases, and 21 bases lay in between. The CDR3 nucleotides read TGCAGTGCTAGTACGGGGGGTGCTATTCCCGGCACTGAAGCTTTCTTT. Amino acids: CSASTGGAIPGTEAFF.

This clonotype was recorded a few times. A junction boundary mismatches the germline segment, possibly from a read error. This chain joins TRBV20-1 and TRBJ1-6; D possibly corresponds to TRBD1 (6 bases). CDR3 size: 11 residues. Germline values: CDR1 DFQATT, CDR2 SNEGSKA (reference sequence). The CDR3 here is CSANTGHRKDF. CDR3 DNA: TGCAGTGCTAATACGGGACACCGAAAGGACTTT.

There are a few counts of this clonotype. At one end, the junction sequence differs from germline, possibly due to a read error. The CDR3 sequence: CASSEWGTDLFYGYTF. CDR3 DNA: TGCGCCAGCAGCGAGTGGGGGACTGACCTCTTCTATGGCTACACCTTC. The J gene is TRBJ1-2, the V gene TRBV10-2, with TRBD1 as a possible D gene (5 bases). Germline CDR1 and CDR2: WSHSY and SAAADI. The CDR3 covers 16 residues.

The chain employs TRBV29-1 and TRBJ2-6; 8 bases align to TRBD1. Germline V gene lookup returns CDR1 SQVTM and CDR2 ANQGSEA. The CDR3 has 14 amino acids. V shed 5 bases, J shed 4 bases, and the junction held 4 bases outside the gene matches. Here the CDR3 reads CSVQGASGANVLTF. The DNA for the CDR3 is TGCAGCGTTCAGGGGGCCTCGGGGGCCAACGTCCTGACTTTC.

Regarding this clonotype: A junction end diverges from the germline sequence, so it may reflect a read error. The rearrangement links TRBV20-1 to TRBJ2-5, with 7 bases aligning to TRBD2. The CDR3 is 13 amino acids. Germline CDR1 is DFQATT and CDR2 is SNEGSKA (reference sequence). CDR3 in DNA: TGCAGTGCGAGACTAGCCCTTCAAGAGACCAAGTACTTC. Amino acid sequence: CSARLALQETKYF.

The chain has TRBV20-1 and TRBJ2-5; 8 nucleotides line up with TRBD2. The V and J ends lost 3 bases and 2 bases, in that order; junction bases with no gene match: 11. CDR1 DFQATT and CDR2 SNEGSKA come from the germline V gene (reference sequence). CDR3 size: 16 residues. CDR3 amino acids: CSARSPPRGVQETQYF. The CDR3 region has the DNA TGCAGTGCTAGGTCCCCCCCGCGGGGGGTTCAAGAGACCCAGTACTTC.

This clonotype was counted ten times or more. J is TRBJ2-7 and V is TRBV6-5; TRBD1 matches at 9 bases. V lost 6 bases to trimming and J lost 2 bases; unmatched junction nucleotides: 8. CDR3 length equals 15 residues. The germline gives CDR1 MNHEY, CDR2 SVGAGI. The CDR3 loop is CASRTGTGSPYEQYF. The CDR3 bases are TGTGCCAGCAGAACCGGGACAGGGAGTCCCTACGAGCAGTACTTC.